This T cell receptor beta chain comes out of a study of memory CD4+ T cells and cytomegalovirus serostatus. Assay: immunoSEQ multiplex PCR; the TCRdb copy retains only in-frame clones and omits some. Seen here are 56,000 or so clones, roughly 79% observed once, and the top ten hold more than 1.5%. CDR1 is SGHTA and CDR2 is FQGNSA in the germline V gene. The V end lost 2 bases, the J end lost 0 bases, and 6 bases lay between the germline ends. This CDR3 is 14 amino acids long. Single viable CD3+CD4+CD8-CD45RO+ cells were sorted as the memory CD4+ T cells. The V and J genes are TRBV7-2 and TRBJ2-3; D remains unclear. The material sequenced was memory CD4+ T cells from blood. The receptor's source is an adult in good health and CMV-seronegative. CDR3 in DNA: TGTGCCAGCAGCTTAAGCCGGAGCACAGATACGCAGTATTTT. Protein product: CASSLSRSTDTQYF.